This TCR beta chain is from a study of T cell repertoires in cytomegalovirus infection. This clonotype showed up just a few times. MiXCR, run by TCRdb on the reads, gives a single entry per CDR3 protein. The sample lists some 440,000 distinct CDR3 sequences, approximately 31% occurring once. This receptor was taken from a human donor in good health (CMV status not recorded). Some clones in this sample may be carry-over from other donors' samples. The sequenced material came from PBMCs.

CDR3 sequence: CATSRLSGGPTSYNEQFF. DNA of the CDR3: TGTGCCACCAGCAGACTTAGCGGGGGACCTACTTCTTACAATGAGCAGTTCTTC. The V gene is TRBV15, the J gene TRBJ2-1; TRBD2 matches 9 bases. The length of the CDR3 is 18 residues. Germline CDR1 is LNHNV and CDR2 is YYDKDF (reference sequence). V shed 2 bases, J shed 4 bases, and the junction held 12 bases outside the gene matches.